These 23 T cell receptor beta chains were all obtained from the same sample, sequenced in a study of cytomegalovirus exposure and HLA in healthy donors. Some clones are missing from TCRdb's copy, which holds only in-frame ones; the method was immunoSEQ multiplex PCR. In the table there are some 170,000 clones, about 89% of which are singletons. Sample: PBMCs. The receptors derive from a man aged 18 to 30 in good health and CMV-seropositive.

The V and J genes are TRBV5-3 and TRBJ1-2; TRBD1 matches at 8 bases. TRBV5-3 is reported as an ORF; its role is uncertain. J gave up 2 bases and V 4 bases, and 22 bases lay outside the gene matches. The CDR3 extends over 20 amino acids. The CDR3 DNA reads TGTGCCAGAAGCAAGGACCTAAGACAGGGGACGAAGACGACCAACTATGGCTACACCTTC. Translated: CARSKDLRQGTKTTNYGYTF.

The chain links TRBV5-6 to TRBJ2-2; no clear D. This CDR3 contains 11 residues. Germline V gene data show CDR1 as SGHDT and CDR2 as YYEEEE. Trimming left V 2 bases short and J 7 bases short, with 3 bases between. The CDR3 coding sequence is TGTGCCAGCAGCTTCGTCGGGGAGCTGTTTTTT. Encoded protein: CASSFVGELFF.

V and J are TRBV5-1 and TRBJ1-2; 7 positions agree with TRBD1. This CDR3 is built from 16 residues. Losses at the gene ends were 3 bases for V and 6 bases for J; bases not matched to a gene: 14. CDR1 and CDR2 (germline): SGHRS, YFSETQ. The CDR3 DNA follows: TGCGCCAGCAGCTCGTGGACAGGCCCTTCAAACGATGGCTACACCTTC. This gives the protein CASSSWTGPSNDGYTF.

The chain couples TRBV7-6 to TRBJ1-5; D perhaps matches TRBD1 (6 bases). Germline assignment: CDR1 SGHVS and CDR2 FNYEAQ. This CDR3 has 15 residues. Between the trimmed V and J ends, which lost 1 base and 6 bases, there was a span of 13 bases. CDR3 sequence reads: CASSLEGGQGQPQHF. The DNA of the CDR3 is TGTGCCAGCAGCTTAGAGGGGGGGCAGGGTCAGCCCCAGCATTTT.

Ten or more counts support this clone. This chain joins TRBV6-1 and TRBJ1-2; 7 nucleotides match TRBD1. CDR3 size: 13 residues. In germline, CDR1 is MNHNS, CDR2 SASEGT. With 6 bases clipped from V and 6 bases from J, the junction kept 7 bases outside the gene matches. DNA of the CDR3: TGTGCCAGCAGGGTGCGGGACAGCGATGGCTACACCTTC. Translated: CASRVRDSDGYTF.

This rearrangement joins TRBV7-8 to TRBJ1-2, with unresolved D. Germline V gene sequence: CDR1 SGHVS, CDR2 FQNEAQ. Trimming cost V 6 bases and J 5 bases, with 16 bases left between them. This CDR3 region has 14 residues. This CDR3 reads CASSLSGPQYGYTF. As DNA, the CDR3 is TGTGCCAGCAGTCTGTCTGGCCCTCAGTATGGCTACACCTTC.

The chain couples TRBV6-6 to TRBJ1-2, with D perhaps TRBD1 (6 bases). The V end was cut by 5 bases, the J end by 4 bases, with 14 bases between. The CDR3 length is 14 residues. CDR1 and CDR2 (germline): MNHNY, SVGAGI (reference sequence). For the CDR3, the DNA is TGTGCCAGCAGTACCGGACAGACCTTCTATGGCTACACCTTC. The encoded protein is CASSTGQTFYGYTF.

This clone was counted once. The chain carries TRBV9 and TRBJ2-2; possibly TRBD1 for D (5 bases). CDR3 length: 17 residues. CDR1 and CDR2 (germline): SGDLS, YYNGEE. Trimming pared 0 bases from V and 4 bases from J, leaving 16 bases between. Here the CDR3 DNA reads TGTGCCAGCAGCGTAGGCCTGGCAGGGAAGGGCACCGGGGAGCTGTTTTTT. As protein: CASSVGLAGKGTGELFF.

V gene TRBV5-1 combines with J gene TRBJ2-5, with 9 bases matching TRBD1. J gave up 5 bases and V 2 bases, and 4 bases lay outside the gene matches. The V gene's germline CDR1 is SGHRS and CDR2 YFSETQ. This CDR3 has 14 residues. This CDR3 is CASSFPTGGETQYF. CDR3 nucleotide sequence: TGCGCCAGCAGCTTCCCGACAGGGGGGGAGACCCAGTACTTC. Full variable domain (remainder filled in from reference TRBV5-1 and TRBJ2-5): KAGVTQTPRYLIKTRGQQVTLSCSPISGHRSVSWYQQTPGQGLQFLFEYFSETQRNKGNFPGRFSGRQFSNSRSEMNVSTLELGDSALYLCASSFPTGGETQYFGPGTRLLVL.

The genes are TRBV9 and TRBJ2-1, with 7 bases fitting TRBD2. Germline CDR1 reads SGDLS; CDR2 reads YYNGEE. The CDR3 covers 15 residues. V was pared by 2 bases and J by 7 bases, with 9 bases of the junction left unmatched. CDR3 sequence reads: CASSVSLADTNEQFF. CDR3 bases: TGTGCCAGCAGCGTTAGTCTAGCGGACACTAATGAGCAGTTCTTC.

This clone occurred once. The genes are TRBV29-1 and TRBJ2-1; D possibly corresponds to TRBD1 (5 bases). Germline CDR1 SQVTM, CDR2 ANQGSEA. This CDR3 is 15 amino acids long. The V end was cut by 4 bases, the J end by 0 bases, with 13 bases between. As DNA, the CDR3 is TGCAGCGTTGTTTTAGGGGCAAGCTCCTACAATGAGCAGTTCTTC. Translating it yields CSVVLGASSYNEQFF.

In DNA form, the CDR3 reads TGTGCCAGCAGCTTAGGAGGTGGTGGTTCCGGGGAGCTGTTTTTT. Translation gives CASSLGGGGSGELFF. The chain employs TRBV7-9 and TRBJ2-2, with D hard to call. Germline loops: CDR1 SEHNR, CDR2 FQNEAQ (reference sequence). The CDR3 covers 15 residues. V was cut by 1 base and J by 6 bases, with 12 bases left in between.

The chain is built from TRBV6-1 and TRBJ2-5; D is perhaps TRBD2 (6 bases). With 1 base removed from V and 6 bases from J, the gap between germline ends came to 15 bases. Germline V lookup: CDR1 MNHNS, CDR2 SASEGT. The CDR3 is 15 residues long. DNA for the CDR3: TGTGCCAGCAGTGAAGGACTAGTCCGGTCTAAGACCCAGTACTTC. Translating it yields CASSEGLVRSKTQYF.

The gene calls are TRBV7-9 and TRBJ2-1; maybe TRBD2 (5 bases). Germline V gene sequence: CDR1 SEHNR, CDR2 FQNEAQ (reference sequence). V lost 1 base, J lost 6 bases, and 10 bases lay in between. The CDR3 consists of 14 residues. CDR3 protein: CASSLVPSTNEQFF. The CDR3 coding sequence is TGTGCCAGCAGCTTAGTGCCTAGCACCAATGAGCAGTTCTTC. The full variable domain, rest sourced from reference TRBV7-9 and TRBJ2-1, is DTGVSQNPRHKITKRGQNVTFRCDPISEHNRLYWYRQTLGQGPEFLTYFQNEAQLEKSRLLSDRFSAERPKGSFSTLEIQRTEQGDSAMYLCASSLVPSTNEQFFGPGTRLTVL.

The CDR3 DNA is TGTGCCAGCAGCTTGGCTTCGCGTGACAGCTATGGCTACACCTTC. It yields the protein CASSLASRDSYGYTF. The chain joins TRBV5-6 to TRBJ1-2; a weak D match, TRBD1 (5 bases). This CDR3 contains 15 residues. V was cut by 0 bases and J by 4 bases, with 13 bases left in between. The germline CDR1 and CDR2 sequences are SGHDT and YYEEEE.

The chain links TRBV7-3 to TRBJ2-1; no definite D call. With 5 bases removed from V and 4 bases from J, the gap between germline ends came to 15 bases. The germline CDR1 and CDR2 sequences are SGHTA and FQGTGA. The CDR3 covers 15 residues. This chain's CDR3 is CASSPGLGDYNEQFF. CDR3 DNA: TGTGCCAGCAGCCCCGGCCTCGGAGATTACAATGAGCAGTTCTTC.

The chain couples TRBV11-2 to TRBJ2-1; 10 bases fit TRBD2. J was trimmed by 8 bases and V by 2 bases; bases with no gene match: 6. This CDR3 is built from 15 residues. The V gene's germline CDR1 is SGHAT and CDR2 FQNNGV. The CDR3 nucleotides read TGTGCCAGCAGCTTAATGGGACTAGCGATCCATGAGCAGTTCTTC. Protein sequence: CASSLMGLAIHEQFF. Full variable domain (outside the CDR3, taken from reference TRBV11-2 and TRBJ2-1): EAGVAQSPRYKIIEKRQSVAFWCNPISGHATLYWYQQILGQGPKLLIQFQNNGVVDDSQLPKDRFSAERLKGVDSTLKIQPAKLEDSAVYLCASSLMGLAIHEQFFGPGTRLTVL.

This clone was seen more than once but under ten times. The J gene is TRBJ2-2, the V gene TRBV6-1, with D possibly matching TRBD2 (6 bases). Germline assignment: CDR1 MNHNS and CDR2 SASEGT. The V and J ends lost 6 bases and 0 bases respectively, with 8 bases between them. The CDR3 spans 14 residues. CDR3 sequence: CASRLAPNTGELFF. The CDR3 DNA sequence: TGTGCCAGCAGACTAGCACCGAACACCGGGGAGCTGTTTTTT.

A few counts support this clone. CDR3 bases: TGTGCCAGCAGTGGACAGTCCGAGCCCATTTCGTCCCTCCACTTT. This gives the protein CASSGQSEPISSLHF. This chain links TRBV2 with TRBJ1-6, with D perhaps TRBD1 (5 bases). Germline lookup yields CDR1 SNHLY and CDR2 FYNNEI. The V end lost 4 bases, the J end lost 14 bases, and 21 bases lay between the germline ends. The CDR3 is 15 amino acids.

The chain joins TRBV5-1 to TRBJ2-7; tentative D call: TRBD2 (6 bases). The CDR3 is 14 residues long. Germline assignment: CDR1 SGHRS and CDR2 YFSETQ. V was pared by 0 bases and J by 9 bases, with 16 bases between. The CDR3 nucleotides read TGCGCCAGCAGCTTGGCCCCCGGAGGGGAAGGGCAGTACTTC. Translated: CASSLAPGGEGQYF.

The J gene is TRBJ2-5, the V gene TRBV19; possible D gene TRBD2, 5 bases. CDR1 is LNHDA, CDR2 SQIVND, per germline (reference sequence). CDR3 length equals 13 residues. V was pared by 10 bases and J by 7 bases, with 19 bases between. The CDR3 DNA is TGTGCCACCGCGCCAGCGGTCCCGGGGACCCAGTACTTC. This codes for CATAPAVPGTQYF. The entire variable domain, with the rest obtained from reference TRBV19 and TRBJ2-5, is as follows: DGGITQSPKYLFRKEGQNVTLSCEQNLNHDAMYWYRQDPGQGLRLIYYSQIVNDFQKGDIAEGYSVSREKKESFPLTVTSAQKNPTAFYLCATAPAVPGTQYFGPGTRLLVL.

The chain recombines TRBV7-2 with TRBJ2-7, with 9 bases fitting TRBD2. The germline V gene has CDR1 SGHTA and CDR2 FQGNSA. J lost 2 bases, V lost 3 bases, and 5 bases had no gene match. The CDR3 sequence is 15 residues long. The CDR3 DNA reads TGTGCCAGCAGCTTCGGACTAGCGCCGCCCTACGAGCAGTACTTC. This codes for CASSFGLAPPYEQYF.

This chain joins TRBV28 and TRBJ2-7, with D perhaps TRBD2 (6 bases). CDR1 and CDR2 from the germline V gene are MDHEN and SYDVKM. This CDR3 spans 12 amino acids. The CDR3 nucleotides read TGTGCTGGCGGAGGGAGCTCCTACGAGCAGTACTTC. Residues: CAGGGSSYEQYF.